Given below is one T cell receptor (beta chain) in context. This specimen belongs to a study of blood T cell repertoires in COVID-19. Study background: Acute and convalescent COVID-19 specimens originated in the United States, Italy and Spain. Nucleic acid was either cDNA or gDNA, and it came from T cells, B-cell-depleted T cells, or PBMCs.

Profiling relied on immunoSEQ multiplex PCR, and the TCRdb table lists in-frame clones only, not all of them. This table holds around 300,000 clones, 90% found once. The CDR3 loop spans 14 amino acids. V shed 6 bases and J shed 1 base, with 12 bases lying between them. CDR1 is SGHRS and CDR2 is YFSETQ in the germline V gene. This TCR came from a woman aged 30 to 39 with COVID-19, enrolled during active disease. The chain links TRBV5-1 to TRBJ2-3; D is undetermined. Sequenced: peripheral blood. Here the CDR3 reads CASNGLAGTDTQYF. The CDR3 DNA follows: TGCGCCAGCAACGGGTTAGCAGGCACAGATACGCAGTATTTT.